Below are 7 T cell receptor beta chains sequenced from a single sample in a study of spatial heterogeneity in lung cancer. This sample's time point: blood at routine non-recurrence follow-up after resection. Each CDR3 protein gets one entry after TCRdb re-called the 5' RACE reads with MiXCR. The repertoire holds 55,000 to 75,000 distinct CDR3 sequences, with approximately 8.9% as singletons. The sequenced sample was PBMCs, obtained at follow-up. These receptors came from a female donor with early-stage non-small cell lung cancer.

DNA for the CDR3: TGTGCCAGCGAGGCAGGGGGAAGCACTGAAGCTTTCTTT. Protein product: CASEAGGSTEAFF. This chain links TRBV6-4 with TRBJ1-1; 7 bases fit TRBD1. From germline, CDR1 is MRHNA and CDR2 SNTAGT. V trimming: 8 bases; J trimming: 4 bases; junction bases outside the gene matches: 7. CDR3 length: 13 residues.

This clonotype was seen a handful of times. The chain employs TRBV29-1 and TRBJ2-7; TRBD1 aligns across 8 bases. V gave up 7 bases and J gave up 2 bases; unmatched junction bases: 10. This CDR3 contains 14 residues. Germline V lookup: CDR1 SQVTM, CDR2 ANQGSEA. The CDR3 region is CSAYDRGPPYEQYF. The CDR3 nucleotides are TGCAGCGCCTATGACAGGGGCCCACCCTACGAGCAGTACTTC.

This clonotype showed up many times. V gene TRBV7-9 combines with J gene TRBJ1-1; 12 nucleotides line up with TRBD1. The length of the CDR3 is 17 residues. V lost 6 bases and J lost 5; bases outside the gene matches: 13. The germline gives CDR1 SEHNR, CDR2 FQNEAQ (reference sequence). CDR3 sequence reads: CASRPGTGGAEGTEAFF. CDR3 coding DNA: TGTGCCAGCAGGCCCGGGACAGGGGGCGCAGAGGGAACTGAAGCTTTCTTT.

At least ten counts were recorded for this clonotype. The J gene is TRBJ2-5, the V gene TRBV7-3, with 8 nucleotides matching TRBD1. Germline CDR1 reads SGHTA; CDR2 reads FQGTGA. CDR3 size: 15 residues. The V segment lost 2 bases and the J segment 7 bases; nucleotides outside the gene matches: 9. In DNA form, the CDR3 reads TGTGCCAGCAGCTTAGCCCGGACAGGGTGGGCGACCCAGTACTTC. The encoded protein is CASSLARTGWATQYF.

This clonotype occurred many times. The rearrangement links TRBV7-3 to TRBJ1-1; a possible D gene is TRBD1 (6 bases). The germline V and J ends were trimmed by 5 bases and 5 bases, with 15 bases remaining between them. The CDR3 is 14 amino acids. The germline V gene has CDR1 SGHTA and CDR2 FQGTGA. The CDR3 is CASSPTQGRTEAFF. The CDR3 DNA reads as TGTGCCAGCAGCCCAACGCAGGGGAGGACTGAAGCTTTCTTT.

The rearrangement uses TRBV6-6 and TRBJ1-6; D is unresolved. There are 15 residues in the CDR3. Trimming left V 5 bases short and J 10 bases short, with 18 bases between. Per germline, CDR1 MNHNY and CDR2 SVGAGI (reference sequence). As DNA, the CDR3 is TGTGCCAGCAGTCCCCGCCGGGAAGGAGAGTCACCCCTCCACTTT. It specifies CASSPRREGESPLHF.

This clonotype was observed many times. V is TRBV19 and J is TRBJ2-7; 10 bases fit TRBD2. There are 14 residues in the CDR3. V dropped 5 bases and J dropped 2; count of bases not matched to a gene: 3. CDR1 and CDR2 (germline): LNHDA, SQIVND (reference sequence). CDR3 loop: CASSLAGAAYEQYF. For the CDR3, the DNA is TGTGCCAGTAGTCTAGCGGGAGCGGCCTACGAGCAGTACTTC.